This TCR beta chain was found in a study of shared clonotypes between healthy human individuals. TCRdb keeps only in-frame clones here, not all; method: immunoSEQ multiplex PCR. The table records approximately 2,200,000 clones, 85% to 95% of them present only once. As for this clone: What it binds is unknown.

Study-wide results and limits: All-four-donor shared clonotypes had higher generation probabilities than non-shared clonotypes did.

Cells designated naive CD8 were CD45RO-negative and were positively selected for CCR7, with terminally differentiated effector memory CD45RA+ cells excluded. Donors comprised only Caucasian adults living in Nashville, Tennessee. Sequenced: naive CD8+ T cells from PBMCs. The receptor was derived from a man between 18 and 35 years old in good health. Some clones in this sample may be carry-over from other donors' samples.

The CDR3 DNA follows: TGTGCCAGCACCAGAAGGTGGTTCGACGCCGGAAACACCATATATTTT. Its protein product is CASTRRWFDAGNTIYF. The rearrangement joins TRBV28 to TRBJ1-3; D is undetermined. V dropped 7 bases and J dropped 4 bases, with 20 bases sitting between them. Per germline, CDR1 MDHEN and CDR2 SYDVKM. The CDR3 contains 16 residues.